The rows below give T cell receptor beta chains drawn from one sample of a study of blood T cells in healthy people across ages. TCRdb independently ran MiXCR on the 5' RACE reads; one entry per CDR3 protein. The sample consists of 850,000 or so distinct CDR3 sequences, about 28% of them appearing once. Sequencing input: blood. Source of these receptors: a woman of 80 years or more in good health. Both conserved end residues are part of each CDR3. A D gene is named only where the DNA matches it firmly. A row's size may be missing; if present it is once, few, many or a size class.

TRBJ1-2 few 13 . TRBV19 TGTGCCAGTAGTTTAAGGGGTCACTATGGCTACACCTTC CASSLRGHYGYTF
TRBJ1-2 . 15 TRBD1 TRBV19 TGTGCCAGTAGTATCGGATGGGACAGGAACTATGGCTACACCTTC CASSIGWDRNYGYTF
TRBJ2-2 few 14 TRBD2 TRBV7-6 TGTGCCAGCAGCTTAGAACTAGCGACCGGGGAGCTGTTTTTT CASSLELATGELFF
TRBJ2-1 . 15 . TRBV5-5 TGTGCCAGCAGCCCAACAGGGAGCTCCGACAATGAGCAGTTCTTC CASSPTGSSDNEQFF
TRBJ2-5 many 12 . TRBV12-3/TRBV12-4 TGTGCCAGCAGTTTACATGCGGAGACCCAGTACTTC CASSLHAETQYF
TRBJ2-3 once 14 TRBD1 TRBV27 TGTGCCAGCAGAGAGGGGGCTAGCACAGATACGCGGTATTTT CASREGASTDTRYF
TRBJ2-2 many 14 . TRBV7-2 TGTGCCAGCAGCTTAGGAATAAACACCGGGGAGCTGTTTTTT CASSLGINTGELFF
TRBJ2-1 . 15 TRBD2 TRBV7-7 TGTGCTAGCAGCATAGGACTAGAGTCCTACAATGAGCAGTTCTTC CASSIGLESYNEQFF
TRBJ2-1 many 12 . TRBV11-3 TGTGCCAGCATGGGGGGACCCAATGAGCAGTTCTTC CASMGGPNEQFF
TRBJ1-3 few 15 . TRBV6-6 TGTGCCAGCAGTTACGACGGTTCCTCTGGAAACACCATATATTTT CASSYDGSSGNTIYF
TRBJ2-1 many 14 TRBD2 TRBV12-3/TRBV12-4 TGTGCCAGCAGATTAGCGGGGGGGAGAAATGAGCAGTTCTTC CASRLAGGRNEQFF
TRBJ2-1 . 18 TRBD2 TRBV4-3 TGCGCCAGCAGCCAAGACCCCTATAGCGGGAGTGGCTACAATGAGCAGTTCTTC CASSQDPYSGSGYNEQFF
TRBJ1-6 few 15 . TRBV3-1 TGTGCCAGCAGCCAAGATGCCAGGGGTCAATCACCCCTCCACTTT CASSQDARGQSPLHF
TRBJ2-5 few 13 . TRBV7-2 TGTGCCAGCAGCGTATCAACAGGGGAGACCCAGTACTTC CASSVSTGETQYF
TRBJ2-3 many 14 TRBD1 TRBV12-3/TRBV12-4 TGCGCCAGCAGCCAAAGGACAGGGGCAGATACGCAGTATTTT CASSQRTGADTQYF
TRBJ2-5 many 16 . TRBV7-2 TGTGCCAGCAGCCTCTCCGCCCCAGGGGGGTCCGGGACCCAGTACTTC CASSLSAPGGSGTQYF
TRBJ2-5 many 16 . TRBV20-1 TGCAGTGCTAGAGGCGTGGGGGGCGGGGTACAAGAGACCCAGTACTTC CSARGVGGGVQETQYF
TRBJ1-2 many 15 . TRBV11-2 TGTGCCAGCAGCTTATCCCCAGGGAGTTTCTATGGCTACACCTTC CASSLSPGSFYGYTF
TRBJ2-3 many 13 . TRBV4-3 TGCGCCAGCAGCCAATTAGCCACAGATACGCAGTATTTT CASSQLATDTQYF
TRBJ2-2 . 15 TRBD1 TRBV7-2 TGTGCCAGCAGCTTCAAGTCAGGGGGCACCGGGGAGCTGTTTTTT CASSFKSGGTGELFF
TRBJ2-1 . 15 . TRBV20-1 TGCGGTGCCTCCAGAGGAGGACTACCGTTCAATGAGCAGTTCTTC CGASRGGLPFNEQFF
TRBJ1-5 . 14 . TRBV20-1 TGCAGTGCTAGTTCCCCGGACAGCAATCAGCCCCAGCATTTT CSASSPDSNQPQHF
TRBJ1-4 . 11 . TRBV20-1 TGCAGTGCTAGAGGACGGGAAAAACTGTTTTTT CSARGREKLFF
TRBJ2-7 . 13 . TRBV20-1 TGCAGTGCTACCGGGCCTCCCTACAATGAGCAGTACTTC CSATGPPYNEQYF
TRBJ1-5 . 18 . TRBV6-2/TRBV6-3 TGTGCCAGCAGTTACCCATCATTAGGCCAGGGGAGCAATCAGCCCCAGCATTTT CASSYPSLGQGSNQPQHF
TRBJ1-1 . 17 TRBD1 TRBV7-2 TGTGCCAGCAGCTTACTCTTTCACAGGGGGTCGGACACTGAAGCTTTCTTT CASSLLFHRGSDTEAFF
TRBJ1-5 . 14 . TRBV30 TGTGCCTGGAGTGTGGGGCAGGCGAATCAGCCCCAGCATTTT CAWSVGQANQPQHF
TRBJ2-1 . 16 . TRBV15 TGTGCCACCAGCAGAGAGGGGGCGGGCTCCTACAATGAGCAGTTCTTC CATSREGAGSYNEQFF
TRBJ2-3 . 14 . TRBV9 TGTGCCAGCAGCGCAAGTGACCTCACAGATACGCAGTATTTT CASSASDLTDTQYF
TRBJ2-2 . 15 . TRBV28 TGTGCCAGCAGTTTAAGGGACGGAGTTACCGGGGAGCTGTTTTTT CASSLRDGVTGELFF
TRBJ1-1 few 13 . TRBV5-1 TGCGCCAGCAGCTTCCGGGACATGGGCGAAGCTTTCTTT CASSFRDMGEAFF
TRBJ2-7 many 14 TRBD2 TRBV20-1 TGCAGTGCTAGACCCGGGACTAGCGGGGGCGAGCAGTACTTC CSARPGTSGGEQYF
TRBJ2-5 many 13 TRBD1 TRBV29-1 TGCAGCGTCCGGGACAGTCGACAAGAGACCCAGTACTTC CSVRDSRQETQYF
TRBJ1-4 few 14 TRBD1 TRBV7-8 TGTGCCAGCAGCTTAGCGCGACGGGGACAGGGGCTGTTTTTT CASSLARRGQGLFF
TRBJ2-2 few 12 . TRBV15 TGTGCCACCAGCAGAGATGTGGGGGAGCTGTTTTTT CATSRDVGELFF
TRBJ2-5 medium-sized 15 . TRBV7-7 TGTGCTAGCAGCTCCGGACGGAGTTCACAGGAGACCCAGTACTTC CASSSGRSSQETQYF
TRBJ1-2 . 15 . TRBV3-1 TGTGCCAGCGGCCAAAATCGAGGGAGGGGATGGGGCTACACCTTC CASGQNRGRGWGYTF
TRBJ2-1 few 18 TRBD2 TRBV6-2/TRBV6-3 TGTGCCAGCACAGGACTAGCGGGGTCTATGGGTGGCCTCAATGAGCAGTTCTTC CASTGLAGSMGGLNEQFF